Listed here is a single T cell receptor (beta chain). Its matching antigen is unknown. The CDR3 spans 16 residues. Germline values: CDR1 MNHEY, CDR2 SMNVEV (reference sequence). Trimming removed 4 bases from V and 0 bases from J, with 15 bases in between. This entry is derived from a study of graft-versus-host responses after intestinal transplantation. On the study more broadly: Grafts that recipients had were multivisceral, liver-intestinal, or isolated intestinal transplants.

Some clones are missing from TCRdb's copy, which holds only in-frame ones; the method was immunoSEQ multiplex PCR. The repertoire holds roughly 85,000 clones, with around 90% as singletons. Study-wide results and limits: Some GvH clones appeared in ileal mucosa or blood before recipient bone marrow.

This specimen was unstimulated CD8+ T cells sorted from spleen or lymph node cells, taken before transplant. The chain recombines TRBV27 with TRBJ1-1; D might be TRBD1 (6 bases). This receptor was taken from a human donor who was the organ donor for an intestinal transplant. CDR3 sequence (DNA): TGTGCCAGCAGTTGGACAGCTTCTAGCGTGAACACTGAAGCTTTCTTT. Its protein is CASSWTASSVNTEAFF.